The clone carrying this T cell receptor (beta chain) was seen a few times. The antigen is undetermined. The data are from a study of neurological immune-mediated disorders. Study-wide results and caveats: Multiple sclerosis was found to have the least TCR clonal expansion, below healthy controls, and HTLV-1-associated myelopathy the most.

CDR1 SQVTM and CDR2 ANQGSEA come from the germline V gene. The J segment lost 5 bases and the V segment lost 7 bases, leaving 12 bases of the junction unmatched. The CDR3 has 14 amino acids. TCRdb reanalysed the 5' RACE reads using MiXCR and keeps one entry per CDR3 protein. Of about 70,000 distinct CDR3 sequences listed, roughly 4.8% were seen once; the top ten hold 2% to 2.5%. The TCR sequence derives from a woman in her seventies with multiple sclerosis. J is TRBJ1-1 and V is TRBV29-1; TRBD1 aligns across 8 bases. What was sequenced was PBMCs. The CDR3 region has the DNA TGCAGCGGTATCGGGACAGGCGTATATACTGAAGCTTTCTTT. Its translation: CSGIGTGVYTEAFF.